The sample holds many counts of the clone carrying this T cell receptor beta chain. The antigen remains undetermined. Sorted naive CD8 T cells were those defined as CD8+CD4-CCR7+CD45RA+. TCRdb fed the PCR reads into MiXCR, producing one record per CDR3 protein. This table holds 90,000 or so distinct CDR3 sequences, around 27% found once. This specimen comes from a study of molecular identifiers for immune sequencing clone quantification. Regarding the study as a whole: Clones that exceeded 20 RNA copies held over 98% of effector molecules, yet under 1% in naive cells. Underestimation of highly expanded clone sizes could arise where identical TCR molecules share a barcode.

The TCR was taken from a human donor in good health. Some libraries in this study had Jurkat cell RNA spiked in. The sequenced sample consisted of naive CD8+ T cells from blood, with Jurkat cell RNA spiked in. Sample subset: FACS-sorted CD8+CD4-CCR7+CD45RA+ naive T cells.

CDR3 amino acids: CASSYMTPEGANNEQYF. The DNA of the CDR3 is TGTGCCAGCAGTTATATGACCCCGGAGGGGGCGAACAACGAGCAGTACTTC. The rearrangement uses TRBV27 and TRBJ2-7; D possibly corresponds to TRBD1 (7 bases). V lost 4 bases and J 5 bases, leaving 24 bases between the germline ends. From germline, CDR1 is MNHEY and CDR2 SMNVEV (reference sequence). The CDR3 contains 17 residues.